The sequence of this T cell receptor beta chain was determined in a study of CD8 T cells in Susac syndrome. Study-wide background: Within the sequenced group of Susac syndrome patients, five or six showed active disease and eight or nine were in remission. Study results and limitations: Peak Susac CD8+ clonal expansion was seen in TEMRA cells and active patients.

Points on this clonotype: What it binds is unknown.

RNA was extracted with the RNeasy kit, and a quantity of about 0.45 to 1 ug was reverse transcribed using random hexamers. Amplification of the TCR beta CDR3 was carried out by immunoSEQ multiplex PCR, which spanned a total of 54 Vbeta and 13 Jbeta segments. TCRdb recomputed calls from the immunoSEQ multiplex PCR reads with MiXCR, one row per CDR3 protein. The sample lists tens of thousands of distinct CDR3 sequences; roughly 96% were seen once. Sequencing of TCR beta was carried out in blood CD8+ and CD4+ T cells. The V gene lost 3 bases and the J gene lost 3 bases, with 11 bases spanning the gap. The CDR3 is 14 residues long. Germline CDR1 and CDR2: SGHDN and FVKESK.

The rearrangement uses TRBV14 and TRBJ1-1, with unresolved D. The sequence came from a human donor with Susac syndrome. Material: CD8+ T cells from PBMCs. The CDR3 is CASSQYRMDTEAFF. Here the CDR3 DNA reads TGTGCCAGCAGCCAGTATCGGATGGACACTGAAGCTTTCTTT.